The TCR beta chain under discussion was sequenced for a study of T cell responses to AZD1222 COVID-19 vaccine. The study's findings and limits: The peak T cell response came first, and repertoires were sampled only after it. Just a handful of AZD1222 recipients tested seropositive at baseline. CD4 TCRs covered the whole spike, strongest at regions 160-218 and 743-854.

Data came from immunoSEQ multiplex PCR; TCRdb stores just in-frame clones and leaves some out. The profile shows over 75,000 clones, 80% to 90% of them singletons. About this clone itself: Its antigen is unidentified.

From germline, CDR1 is SGHTA and CDR2 FQGTGA. With V trimmed by 1 base and J by 0 bases, 2 bases remained unmatched. CDR3 length equals 16 residues. The analysis combined second doses at about 4 or about 12 weeks. This chain links TRBV7-3 with TRBJ2-1; 8 positions agree with TRBD2. The specimen comprised peripheral blood, sampled 28 days after the second AZD1222 dose. The receptor's source is an adult who received the AZD1222 COVID-19 vaccine. The CDR3 bases are TGTGCCAGCAGCTTAAATAGCGGGGCCTCCTACAATGAGCAGTTCTTC. Amino acids: CASSLNSGASYNEQFF.